Below are 29 T cell receptor beta chains sequenced from a single sample in a study of regulatory T cells in long-lasting Graves disease. Researchers made TCR beta libraries by using iRepertoire HTBI primers and running Arm-PCR on CDR3 regions. TCRdb itself ran the multiplex PCR reads through MiXCR, one entry per CDR3 protein. The data contain a few hundred thousand distinct CDR3 sequences, roughly 20% of them singletons. Time point given: persistent/refractory GD, antithyroid drugs over 5 years with positive TRAb. Scientists built the TCR library using RNA that was extracted from PBMCs. This sample comprised peripheral blood mononuclear cells (PBMCs), obtained when the disease was refractory, from a patient treated with antithyroid drugs. These receptors came from a woman aged 40 to 55 with Graves disease.

This clonotype was recorded at least ten times. The chain uses TRBV7-9 and TRBJ2-7; 7 nucleotides match TRBD1. With 5 bases clipped from V and 7 bases from J, the junction kept 20 bases outside the gene matches. Germline CDR1 SEHNR, CDR2 FQNEAQ (reference sequence). This CDR3 is built from 17 residues. The CDR3 nucleotides read TGTGCCAGCAGCCCTCTTACCCGGAACAGGGGAGTGGAGGAGCAGTACTTC. Amino acid sequence: CASSPLTRNRGVEEQYF.

This sequence joins TRBV28 and TRBJ1-3; D is possibly TRBD1 (5 bases). CDR3 length: 16 amino acids. Germline V gives CDR1 MDHEN, CDR2 SYDVKM. V was pared by 7 bases and J by 0 bases, with 16 bases between. CDR3 in amino acids: CASTAGPGVSGNTIYF. The CDR3 nucleotides are TGTGCCAGCACCGCGGGACCGGGAGTCTCTGGAAACACCATATATTTT.

V and J are TRBV12-3 or TRBV12-4 and TRBJ2-1; D gene ambiguous. The CDR3 totals 13 residues. The V and J ends lost 2 bases and 6 bases respectively, with 8 bases between them. In nucleotides, the CDR3 is TGTGCCAGCAGTTTAATAGTGGGCAATGAGCAGTTCTTC. It yields the protein CASSLIVGNEQFF.

This clonotype was seen many times. The J gene is TRBJ2-6, the V gene TRBV28; 13 bases agree with TRBD2. Unmatched junction bases numbered 9, after V lost 6 bases and J lost 4 bases. CDR1 is MDHEN and CDR2 is SYDVKM in the germline V gene. The CDR3 length is 18 residues. The CDR3 DNA sequence: TGTGCCAGCAGACCCGGACTAGCGGGAGAAGCGGGGGCCAACGTCCTGACTTTC. Protein product: CASRPGLAGEAGANVLTF.

This clonotype was counted only a few times. The V and J genes are TRBV7-9 and TRBJ2-7, with TRBD2 identical over 15 bases. The germline CDR1 and CDR2 sequences are SEHNR and FQNEAQ (reference sequence). J was trimmed by 3 bases and V by 4 bases; bases with no gene match: 10. The CDR3 runs to 18 residues. DNA for the CDR3: TGTGCCAGCAGCTCCACGACAGGGACTAGCGGGAGGAGCTACGAGCAGTACTTC. Translated, it gives CASSSTTGTSGRSYEQYF.

V usage is TRBV7-9 and J usage is TRBJ2-7, with D unresolved. The V end lost 1 base, the J end lost 3 bases, and 16 bases lay between the germline ends. Germline V gives CDR1 SEHNR, CDR2 FQNEAQ (reference sequence). The CDR3 spans 16 residues. CDR3 in DNA: TGTGCCAGCAGCTTAGATGCGATGGGTCAGCACTACGAGCAGTACTTC. This gives the protein CASSLDAMGQHYEQYF.

This clonotype was counted many times. The chain recombines TRBV28 with TRBJ2-7; tentatively, D is TRBD2 (5 bases). Germline values: CDR1 MDHEN, CDR2 SYDVKM. Trimming stripped 3 bases from V and 2 bases from J, with 11 bases between. The CDR3 is 14 amino acids. The chain's CDR3 is CASSFSGAAYEQYF. The CDR3 DNA reads TGTGCCAGCAGTTTCAGCGGAGCGGCCTACGAGCAGTACTTC.

Remarks on this clonotype: It may be a read error: a sequence one base away is much more abundant. DNA of the CDR3: TGTGCCAGCAGTTTCCCTGGGGGGAGTGGGAACACCGGGGAGCTGTTTTTT. Translating it yields CASSFPGGSGNTGELFF. The chain carries TRBV28 and TRBJ2-2, with a weak D call TRBD2 (6 bases). This CDR3 has 17 residues. Trimming took 3 bases from V and 1 from J, leaving 15 bases between them. The germline V gene has CDR1 MDHEN and CDR2 SYDVKM.

This clonotype was observed a few times. The CDR3: CSALRPVLDQGISYEQYF. The DNA for the CDR3 is TGCAGTGCTCTAAGACCAGTTTTGGACCAGGGGATTTCCTACGAGCAGTACTTC. The chain uses TRBV20-1 and TRBJ2-7; D may be TRBD1 (6 bases). The CDR3 extends over 18 amino acids. V was trimmed by 5 bases and J by 1 base, leaving 27 bases between them. Germline CDR1 DFQATT, CDR2 SNEGSKA (reference sequence).

This clonotype was seen many times. The chain recombines TRBV12-3 or TRBV12-4 with TRBJ1-1; 7 positions agree with TRBD1. The length of the CDR3 is 14 residues. V shed 7 bases, J shed 0 bases, and the junction held 5 bases outside the gene matches. CDR3 in amino acids: CASNNRGMNTEAFF. The CDR3 region has the DNA TGTGCCAGCAATAACAGGGGAATGAACACTGAAGCTTTCTTT.

The rearrangement joins TRBV5-1 to TRBJ2-2, with D tentatively TRBD2 (5 bases). This CDR3 is 13 amino acids long. The germline V and J ends were trimmed by 6 bases and 6 bases, with 12 bases remaining between them. Per germline, CDR1 SGHRS and CDR2 YFSETQ. The CDR3 bases are TGCGCCAGCACCCTACTAGATCCCGGGGAGCTGTTTTTT. This gives the protein CASTLLDPGELFF.

This chain links TRBV18 with TRBJ1-4; maybe TRBD1 (5 bases). V lost 0 bases and J lost 8, with 13 bases in between. This CDR3 has 15 amino acids. Germline V gene data show CDR1 as KGHSH and CDR2 as LQKENI. The CDR3 loop is CASSPPEISGEKLFF. As DNA, the CDR3 is TGTGCCAGCTCACCACCGGAAATCTCAGGGGAAAAACTGTTTTTT.

This clonotype has only a few counts. The chain uses TRBV30 and TRBJ2-5; TRBD2 aligns across 8 bases. Unmatched junction bases numbered 2, after V lost 0 bases and J lost 2 bases. The germline CDR1 and CDR2 sequences are GTSNPN and SVGIG (reference sequence). This CDR3 comprises 14 residues. CDR3 region: CAWSVTSGQETQYF. CDR3 DNA: TGTGCCTGGAGTGTCACTAGCGGTCAAGAGACCCAGTACTTC.

The J gene is TRBJ2-7, the V gene TRBV5-1, with D unresolved. Between the trimmed V and J ends, which lost 4 bases and 3 bases, there was a span of 14 bases. The CDR3 runs to 14 residues. CDR1 SGHRS and CDR2 YFSETQ come from the germline V gene. DNA for the CDR3: TGCGCCAGCAGCCCACAGTACGGGCGCTACGAGCAGTACTTC. Its protein product is CASSPQYGRYEQYF.

With respect to this clonotype: This may be a read error, as it is one base from a much larger clone. V usage is TRBV6-5 and J usage is TRBJ2-5; TRBD2 aligns across 13 bases. Germline-derived CDR1 and CDR2 are MNHEY and SVGAGI. The CDR3 has 18 residues. Trimming cost V 8 bases and J 3 bases; bases outside gene matches: 15. The DNA of the CDR3 is TGTGCCAGCGGTTTCAGACTAGCGGGAGGTTGGTTGGAAGAGACCCAGTACTTC. This gives the protein CASGFRLAGGWLEETQYF.

The rearrangement uses TRBV10-3 and TRBJ1-1; D is uncertain. V dropped 0 bases and J dropped 7 bases, with 9 bases sitting between them. CDR1 and CDR2 (germline): ENHRY, SYGVKD. CDR3 length equals 13 residues. Here the CDR3 DNA reads TGTGCCATCAGTGAGTCGGGGTCGGGTGAAGCTTTCTTT. Protein sequence: CAISESGSGEAFF.

As regards this clonotype: This could be a read error, since a much larger clone is one nucleotide away. The V call is TRBV11-2, the J call TRBJ1-6; D is possibly TRBD1 (5 bases). CDR1 SGHAT and CDR2 FQNNGV come from the germline V gene. The CDR3 covers 16 residues. DNA of the CDR3: TGTGCCGGCAGCCCTCACTCGGGACTGAATAATTCACCCCTCCACTTT. Translating it yields CAGSPHSGLNNSPLHF.

This clonotype has a handful of counts. V gene TRBV5-1 combines with J gene TRBJ1-6; tentative D call: TRBD1 (6 bases). Germline loops: CDR1 SGHRS, CDR2 YFSETQ. The CDR3 is 15 amino acids. V lost 4 bases and J lost 7, with 15 bases in between. As DNA, the CDR3 is TGCGCCAGCAGCCCGGTGGACAGTCTGAATTCACCCCTCCACTTT. It encodes CASSPVDSLNSPLHF.

This chain links TRBV7-6 with TRBJ2-5; 7 bases fit TRBD2. V dropped 1 base and J dropped 8; count of bases not matched to a gene: 1. The CDR3 has 12 amino acids. Germline assignment: CDR1 SGHVS and CDR2 FNYEAQ. CDR3 DNA: TGTGCCAGCAGCTTAGGGGACTACACCCAGTACTTC. This codes for CASSLGDYTQYF. Using reference TRBV7-6 and TRBJ2-5 for the parts outside the CDR3, the full variable domain is GAGVSQSPRYKVTKRGQDVALRCDPISGHVSLYWYRQALGQGPEFLTYFNYEAQQDKSGLPNDRFSAERPEGSISTLTIQRTEQRDSAMYRCASSLGDYTQYFGPGTRLLVL.

The chain recombines TRBV15 with TRBJ2-6, with D perhaps TRBD1 (5 bases). Trimming took 3 bases from V and 2 from J, leaving 14 bases between them. This CDR3 comprises 17 residues. Germline CDR1 reads LNHNV; CDR2 reads YYDKDF (reference sequence). CDR3 protein: CATSSLTVDPGANVLTF. As DNA, the CDR3 is TGTGCCACCAGCAGCCTGACAGTAGACCCTGGGGCCAACGTCCTGACTTTC.

This clonotype was found many times. This chain uses TRBV27 with TRBJ2-5; no firm D call. Deletions cut 3 bases from V and 4 bases from J, with 9 bases between. The V gene's germline CDR1 is MNHEY and CDR2 SMNVEV (reference sequence). There are 13 residues in the CDR3. The CDR3 spells CASSFLDGETQYF. The CDR3 nucleotides read TGTGCCAGCAGTTTTTTGGACGGAGAGACCCAGTACTTC.

CDR3 sequence reads: CATSDFSAGGRTGELFF. DNA of the CDR3: TGTGCCACCAGTGATTTTTCCGCGGGAGGAAGGACCGGGGAGCTGTTTTTT. The chain joins TRBV24-1 to TRBJ2-2, with 8 bases aligning to TRBD2. Trimming removed 1 base from V and 5 bases from J; junction bases left unmatched: 8. The germline V gene has CDR1 KGHDR and CDR2 SFDVKD. The CDR3 is made up of 17 amino acids.

A few counts support this clonotype. This chain connects TRBV28 to TRBJ1-2; the D gene is possibly TRBD1 (5 bases). Germline CDR1 reads MDHEN; CDR2 reads SYDVKM. The CDR3 is made up of 14 amino acids. The germline V and J ends were trimmed by 6 bases and 3 bases, with 14 bases remaining between them. The CDR3 coding sequence is TGTGCCAGCAGGACGACAGAAGGGCACTATGGCTACACCTTC. Translated, it gives CASRTTEGHYGYTF.

This clonotype was recorded many times. V gene TRBV11-3 combines with J gene TRBJ1-1; tentatively, D is TRBD1 (5 bases). Germline V gene data show CDR1 as SGHNT and CDR2 as YENEEA. There are 15 residues in the CDR3. The V gene lost 5 bases and the J gene lost 1 base, with 14 bases spanning the gap. For the CDR3, the DNA is TGTGCCAGCAGCCCATTTGGGGACTCGAACACTGAAGCTTTCTTT. This sequence encodes CASSPFGDSNTEAFF.

This clonotype was seen many times. The chain couples TRBV11-2 to TRBJ2-2, with a possible D match to TRBD1 (6 bases). CDR3 length: 16 amino acids. CDR1 is SGHAT and CDR2 is FQNNGV in the germline V gene. V lost 5 bases and J 1 base, leaving 14 bases between the germline ends. CDR3 in DNA: TGTGCCAGCAGCCCCCAGGGGTCCTTGAACACCGGGGAGCTGTTTTTT. Translating gives CASSPQGSLNTGELFF.

This chain links TRBV4-1 with TRBJ2-4; 8 nucleotides match TRBD1. Germline CDR1 and CDR2: MGHRA and YSYEKL. With 3 bases clipped from V and 3 bases from J, the junction kept 19 bases outside the gene matches. The CDR3 has 20 amino acids. In DNA, the CDR3 is TGCGCCAGCAGCCAGGCCCGCGGACAGGGTCTTCTGATGGACAAAAACATTCAGTACTTC. This translates into CASSQARGQGLLMDKNIQYF.

This clonotype was counted a few times. The rearrangement joins TRBV3-1 to TRBJ2-7; D gene unclear. Trimming took 4 bases from V and 0 from J, leaving 10 bases between them. The CDR3 consists of 14 residues. The germline CDR1 and CDR2 sequences are LGHDT and YNNKEL (reference sequence). For the CDR3, the DNA is TGTGCCAGCAGCCGACGGGCTGGCTCCTACGAGCAGTACTTC. Residues: CASSRRAGSYEQYF.

This chain joins TRBV2 and TRBJ2-3; 7 bases are shared with TRBD2. J lost 0 bases, V lost 6 bases, and 9 bases had no gene match. This CDR3 is 16 amino acids long. Germline CDR1 reads SNHLY; CDR2 reads FYNNEI. CDR3 residues: CASRLAVVSSTDTQYF. CDR3 in DNA: TGTGCCAGCAGGCTAGCGGTTGTCTCTAGCACAGATACGCAGTATTTT. The whole variable domain, filled in from reference TRBV2 and TRBJ2-3, reads EPEVTQTPSHQVTQMGQEVILRCVPISNHLYFYWYRQILGQKVEFLVSFYNNEISEKSEIFDDQFSVERPDGSNFTLKIRSTKLEDSAMYFCASRLAVVSSTDTQYFGPGTRLTVL.

V usage is TRBV30 and J usage is TRBJ2-3; TRBD2 matches at 7 bases. Germline CDR1 and CDR2: GTSNPN and SVGIG (reference sequence). This CDR3 has 14 amino acids. V trimming: 4 bases; J trimming: 1 base; junction bases outside the gene matches: 5. This CDR3 is CAWIRTRGTDTQYF. The CDR3 nucleotides are TGTGCCTGGATAAGGACTAGAGGCACAGATACGCAGTATTTT.